This entry features one T cell receptor (beta chain) sequence. Antigen unknown. This sample was taken from a study of OX40 agonist ivuxolimab in advanced cancers. The overall study: A diagnosis of hepatocellular carcinoma, melanoma, renal cell or head and neck cancer was present in dose-escalation patients. Overall study results and limits: CD4+ and CD8+ T cells in blood underwent clonal expansion by week 6 at 0.1 to 3.0 mg/kg.

This table comes from immunoSEQ multiplex PCR, and its TCRdb copy is limited to in-frame clones, with some not included. The sample lists around 83,000 clones, roughly 80% occurring once. This CDR3 has 14 amino acids. Deletions cut 1 base from V and 5 bases from J, with 10 bases between. From germline, CDR1 is LGHNA and CDR2 YNFKEQ. The sequencing used CD4+ or CD8+ T cells sorted from blood, collected in a trial of the OX40 agonist ivuxolimab. The chain links TRBV4-2 to TRBJ2-3, with D tentatively TRBD1 or TRBD2 (5 bases each). The clonotype originates from an adult with an advanced solid tumor such as melanoma, head and neck, liver or kidney cancer. In DNA, the CDR3 is TGTGCCAGCAGCCAAGGGGGGAGACGAGATACGCAGTATTTT. Amino acids: CASSQGGRRDTQYF.